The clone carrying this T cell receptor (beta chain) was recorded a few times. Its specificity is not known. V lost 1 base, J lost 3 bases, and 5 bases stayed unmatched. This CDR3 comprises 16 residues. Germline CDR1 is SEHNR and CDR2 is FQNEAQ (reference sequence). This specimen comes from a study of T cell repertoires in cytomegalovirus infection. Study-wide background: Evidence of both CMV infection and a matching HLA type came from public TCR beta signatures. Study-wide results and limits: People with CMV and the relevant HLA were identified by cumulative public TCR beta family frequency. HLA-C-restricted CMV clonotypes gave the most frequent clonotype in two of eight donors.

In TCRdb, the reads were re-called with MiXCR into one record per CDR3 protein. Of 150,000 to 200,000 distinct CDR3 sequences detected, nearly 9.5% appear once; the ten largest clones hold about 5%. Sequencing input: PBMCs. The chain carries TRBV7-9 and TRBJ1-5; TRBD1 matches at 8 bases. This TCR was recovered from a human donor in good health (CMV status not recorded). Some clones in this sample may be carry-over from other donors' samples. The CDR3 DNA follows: TGTGCCAGCAGCTTAGAGGGGGGACAGGACAATCAGCCCCAGCATTTT. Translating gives CASSLEGGQDNQPQHF. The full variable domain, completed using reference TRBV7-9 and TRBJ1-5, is DTGVSQNPRHKITKRGQNVTFRCDPISEHNRLYWYRQTLGQGPEFLTYFQNEAQLEKSRLLSDRFSAERPKGSFSTLEIQRTEQGDSAMYLCASSLEGGQDNQPQHFGDGTRLSIL.